A single sample gave rise to the 29 T cell receptor beta chains below, sequenced in a study of Graves' ophthalmopathy and Graves' hyperthyroidism. Investigators amplified TCR beta CDR3 regions from RNA transcripts. HTBI-primed first-round RT-PCR preceded second-round multiplex PCR. TCRdb called the multiplex PCR reads again in MiXCR, with one record for every CDR3 protein. The sample holds about 640,000 distinct CDR3 sequences, roughly 39% seen once. Sequenced input: peripheral blood. Every receptor here comes from an adult man with Graves' ophthalmopathy.

The V call is TRBV25-1, the J call TRBJ1-2; 7 nucleotides agree with TRBD1. The CDR3 has 14 residues. CDR1 is MGHDK and CDR2 is SYGVNS in the germline V gene. The V gene end was trimmed by 1 base and the J gene end by 8 bases; junction bases not matched to a gene: 7. The CDR3 protein is CASSEFNRGSGYTF. The DNA for the CDR3 is TGTGCCAGCAGTGAATTTAACAGGGGATCGGGCTACACCTTC.

The CDR3 sequence: CASSPGGMVGNTIYF. CDR3 bases: TGTGCCAGCAGCCCCGGGGGTATGGTAGGAAACACCATATATTTT. This rearrangement joins TRBV25-1 to TRBJ1-3; a weak D match, TRBD1 (5 bases). Germline assignment: CDR1 MGHDK and CDR2 SYGVNS. V lost 6 bases to trimming and J lost 4 bases, with 16 bases between them. The CDR3 extends over 15 amino acids.

The CDR3 DNA reads as TGTGCCAGCAGCTTGTGGCAGGGAGGGGTGAACACTGAAGCTTTCTTT. Translation: CASSLWQGGVNTEAFF. This chain joins TRBV5-4 and TRBJ1-1; a weak D match, TRBD1 (5 bases). There are 16 residues in the CDR3. CDR1 and CDR2 from the germline V gene are SGHNT and YYREEE (reference sequence). Trimming stripped 1 base from V and 0 bases from J, with 13 bases between.

The rearrangement joins TRBV25-1 to TRBJ2-5; 7 bases line up with TRBD1. Trimming at V came to 5 bases and at J to 4 bases, leaving 13 bases not matched to a gene. This CDR3 region has 16 residues. CDR1 and CDR2 (germline): MGHDK, SYGVNS. The CDR3 region is CASSIHDEGAGETQYF. CDR3 coding DNA: TGTGCCAGCAGTATTCATGATGAGGGGGCGGGAGAGACCCAGTACTTC.

This clonotype was counted at least ten times. The J gene is TRBJ2-7, the V gene TRBV7-2; 10 nucleotides agree with TRBD2. Germline V gives CDR1 SGHTA, CDR2 FQGNSA. J gave up 3 bases and V 10 bases, and 12 bases lay outside the gene matches. The CDR3 length is 15 residues. CDR3 sequence (DNA): TGTGCCACTAACCCCGAGCCTAGCGGGAGCTACGAGCAGTACTTC. Amino acids: CATNPEPSGSYEQYF.

The gene calls are TRBV6-5 and TRBJ1-5; D may be TRBD1 (5 bases). Germline CDR1 reads MNHEY; CDR2 reads SVGAGI. The CDR3 loop spans 15 amino acids. Trimming pared 4 bases from V and 1 base from J, leaving 11 bases between. CDR3 DNA: TGTGCCAGCAGTTTTCAGGGAGAGAGCAATCAGCCCCAGCATTTT. It translates to CASSFQGESNQPQHF.

V gene TRBV20-1 combines with J gene TRBJ2-7; D is unresolved. This CDR3 has 15 amino acids. Germline CDR1 DFQATT, CDR2 SNEGSKA (reference sequence). V was clipped by 0 bases and J by 0 bases, with 12 bases between them. The CDR3 nucleotides are TGCAGTGCTAGAGATCCGGACCGGGCCTCCTACGAGCAGTACTTC. Its translation is CSARDPDRASYEQYF.

The chain combines TRBV25-1 with TRBJ2-7; 7 positions match TRBD2. The J segment lost 7 bases and the V segment lost 1 base, leaving 4 bases of the junction unmatched. This CDR3 comprises 13 residues. CDR1 and CDR2 from the germline V gene are MGHDK and SYGVNS. The CDR3 loop is CASSEWGGPEQYF. CDR3 nucleotides: TGTGCCAGCAGTGAATGGGGGGGACCAGAGCAGTACTTC.

This clonotype was picked up one time. This chain connects TRBV15 to TRBJ2-2, with 10 bases fitting TRBD1. Germline V gene sequence: CDR1 LNHNV, CDR2 YYDKDF (reference sequence). V lost 3 bases, J lost 8 bases, and 3 bases stayed unmatched. The CDR3 sequence is 14 residues long. The DNA of the CDR3 is TGTGCCACCAGCAGTAGACAGGGGGCAGGGGAGCTGTTTTTT. Its translation is CATSSRQGAGELFF. The full variable domain, completed using reference TRBV15 and TRBJ2-2, is DAMVIQNPRYQVTQFGKPVTLSCSQTLNHNVMYWYQQKSSQAPKLLFHYYDKDFNNEADTPDNFQSRRPNTSFCFLDIRSPGLGDTAMYLCATSSRQGAGELFFGEGSRLTVL.

The chain employs TRBV20-1 and TRBJ1-2; 7 bases map to TRBD1. The CDR3 has 14 amino acids. Germline-derived CDR1 and CDR2 are DFQATT and SNEGSKA (reference sequence). The V and J ends lost 5 bases and 3 bases, in that order; junction bases with no gene match: 9. CDR3 sequence: CSAQPLGQDYGYTF. In DNA, the CDR3 is TGCAGTGCTCAACCCCTCGGACAGGACTATGGCTACACCTTC.

The V gene is TRBV2, the J gene TRBJ1-4; a weak D match, TRBD1 (5 bases). The CDR3 is 16 amino acids. From germline, CDR1 is SNHLY and CDR2 FYNNEI. Trimming cost V 6 bases and J 7 bases, with 21 bases left between them. The CDR3 here is CASSKNYGSGTEKLFF. CDR3 sequence (DNA): TGTGCCAGCAGCAAAAACTACGGGTCAGGGACTGAAAAACTGTTTTTT. The full variable domain, in which reference TRBV2 and TRBJ1-4 provide the parts outside the CDR3, is EPEVTQTPSHQVTQMGQEVILRCVPISNHLYFYWYRQILGQKVEFLVSFYNNEISEKSEIFDDQFSVERPDGSNFTLKIRSTKLEDSAMYFCASSKNYGSGTEKLFFGSGTQLSVL.

The genes are TRBV10-3 and TRBJ1-1, with 9 bases fitting TRBD1. Germline V gene data show CDR1 as ENHRY and CDR2 as SYGVKD. Germline trimming cut 6 bases from V and 1 base from J; bases unmatched to any gene: 15. This CDR3 is 18 amino acids long. The CDR3 bases are TGTGCCATCAGCACCGGACTAGCGGGACAGGGAACGAACACTGAAGCTTTCTTT. Protein product: CAISTGLAGQGTNTEAFF.

Ten or more counts support this clonotype. V gene TRBV19 combines with J gene TRBJ1-2, with 9 bases fitting TRBD1. The CDR3 runs to 15 residues. The germline V gene encodes CDR1 LNHDA and CDR2 SQIVND (reference sequence). The trim removed 3 bases at V and 5 bases at J, leaving 7 bases unmatched. The CDR3 bases are TGTGCCAGTAGTATCCCATTGACAGGGGGATATGGCTACACCTTC. Protein: CASSIPLTGGYGYTF.

This clonotype was counted only a few times. V is TRBV30 and J is TRBJ2-7; D possibly corresponds to TRBD1 (6 bases). The V gene lost 2 bases and the J gene lost 5 bases, with 10 bases spanning the gap. The CDR3 spans 12 residues. Germline CDR1 and CDR2: GTSNPN and SVGIG (reference sequence). The CDR3 loop is CAWSSRGNEQYF. In DNA, the CDR3 is TGTGCCTGGAGTAGCAGGGGTAACGAGCAGTACTTC.

The J gene is TRBJ2-5, the V gene TRBV11-2; no firm D call. The germline gives CDR1 SGHAT, CDR2 FQNNGV. This CDR3 region has 15 residues. The V end lost 5 bases, the J end lost 5 bases, and 18 bases lay between the germline ends. CDR3 sequence: CASSPSPRSWETQYF. The CDR3 bases are TGTGCCAGCAGCCCAAGCCCGAGATCATGGGAGACCCAGTACTTC.

This chain links TRBV11-1 with TRBJ2-1; 7 positions match TRBD1. Per germline, CDR1 SGHAT and CDR2 FQDESV (reference sequence). V gave up 3 bases and J gave up 5 bases; unmatched junction bases: 10. The CDR3 runs 16 residues. The CDR3 DNA follows: TGTGCCAGCAGCTTGCCAGGTAGGGGGCCCGACAATGAGCAGTTCTTC. This translates into CASSLPGRGPDNEQFF.

This clonotype was observed a handful of times. J is TRBJ2-7 and V is TRBV13; D could derive from TRBD1 or TRBD2 (5 bases each). Germline-derived CDR1 and CDR2 are PRHDT and FYEKMQ (reference sequence). The CDR3 runs to 12 residues. V gave up 3 bases and J gave up 9 bases, with 12 bases separating them. This CDR3 is CASSFRRGGQYF. The CDR3 DNA follows: TGTGCCAGCAGCTTCAGACGGGGCGGGCAGTACTTC. The variable domain in full, with the rest retrieved from reference TRBV13 and TRBJ2-7, is AAGVIQSPRHLIKEKRETATLKCYPIPRHDTVYWYQQGPGQDPQFLISFYEKMQSDKGSIPDRFSAQQFSDYHSELNMSSLELGDSALYFCASSFRRGGQYFGPGTRLTVT.

In this sample, this clonotype turned up many times. The chain combines TRBV19 with TRBJ1-1; D is possibly TRBD1 (5 bases). The V end lost 6 bases, the J end lost 7 bases, and 12 bases lay between the germline ends. This CDR3 has 12 amino acids. Germline CDR1 is LNHDA and CDR2 is SQIVND (reference sequence). The CDR3 loop is CASRIGTNEAFF. The CDR3 coding sequence is TGTGCCAGTAGAATCGGGACGAATGAAGCTTTCTTT.

With regard to this clonotype: In this CDR3 the conserved last residue, phenylalanine or tryptophan, is missing, so a read error is likely. The DNA is omitted, as the CDR3 cannot be located on it reliably, and the CDR3 follows TCRdb's listing. The rearrangement uses TRBV15 and TRBJ1-4. The CDR3 extends over 9 residues, inclusive of both ends. Looked up from germline, CDR1 is LNHNV and CDR2 is YYDKDF (reference sequence). This CDR3 is CATSSREVY.

This clonotype was found once. The chain has TRBV29-1 and TRBJ2-5; D possibly corresponds to TRBD1 (5 bases). Per germline, CDR1 SQVTM and CDR2 ANQGSEA. This CDR3 has 9 residues. V was shortened by 8 bases and J by 4 bases, with 5 bases between the two germline ends. The CDR3 spells CSQGETQYF. DNA of the CDR3: TGCAGCCAGGGAGAGACCCAGTACTTC.

This clonotype occurred many times. CDR3 amino acids: CASSPRDNGQETQYF. The CDR3 nucleotides are TGCGCCAGCAGCCCCCGGGACAACGGACAAGAGACCCAGTACTTC. J is TRBJ2-5 and V is TRBV4-1, with TRBD1 as a possible D gene (6 bases). Germline CDR1 is MGHRA and CDR2 is YSYEKL. The CDR3 spans 15 residues. The V and J ends lost 4 bases and 2 bases respectively, with 14 bases between them.

On this clonotype: One junction end disagrees with the germline gene, perhaps due to a read error. The CDR3 nucleotides read TGTGCCACCAGCGAAGCGGGCAAATCCTACGAGCAGTGCTTC. Amino acid sequence: CATSEAGKSYEQCF. This chain links TRBV24-1 with TRBJ2-7, with a weak D call TRBD2 (6 bases). The CDR3 runs 14 residues. In germline, CDR1 is KGHDR, CDR2 SFDVKD.

This CDR3 is CASSLGDNQPLHF. CDR3 bases: TGTGCCAGCAGCTTAGGGGATAATCAGCCCCTCCACTTT. The chain joins TRBV7-2 to TRBJ1-6; the D is unclear. The length of the CDR3 is 13 residues. Between the trimmed V and J ends, which lost 1 base and 13 bases, there was a span of 11 bases. Germline assignment: CDR1 SGHTA and CDR2 FQGNSA.

The chain links TRBV27 to TRBJ1-1; a weak D match, TRBD1 (5 bases). This CDR3 contains 13 residues. In germline, CDR1 is MNHEY, CDR2 SMNVEV (reference sequence). Trimming shortened V by 5 bases and J by 3 bases, and 10 bases separated the two germline ends. The CDR3 DNA is TGTGCCAGCAGTCCAGGGCGGCACACTGAAGCTTTCTTT. As protein: CASSPGRHTEAFF.

Concerning this clonotype itself: Possible read error: a much larger clone is one base away. This CDR3 is CASSQGEGNTEAFF. DNA for the CDR3: TGCGCCAGCAGCCAAGGGGAAGGGAACACTGAAGCTTTCTTT. The J gene is TRBJ1-1, the V gene TRBV4-1; D unresolved. This CDR3 comprises 14 residues. The germline V gene has CDR1 MGHRA and CDR2 YSYEKL. V gave up 1 base and J gave up 1 base, with 7 bases separating them.

The chain combines TRBV7-9 with TRBJ2-7; TRBD1 is a possible D gene (6 bases). V lost 5 bases and J 3 bases, leaving 17 bases between the germline ends. In germline, CDR1 is SEHNR, CDR2 FQNEAQ (reference sequence). CDR3 length: 15 residues. Here the CDR3 DNA reads TGTGCCAGCAGCCAAGCCCAGAGGACAGTCTACGAGCAGTACTTC. Translating gives CASSQAQRTVYEQYF.

Regarding this clonotype: This may arise from a read error, as a much more abundant clone is one base away. V usage is TRBV24-1 and J usage is TRBJ1-4; no reliable D call. The V gene's germline CDR1 is KGHDR and CDR2 SFDVKD. This CDR3 has 17 amino acids. In DNA form, the CDR3 reads TGTGCCATCAGTGACCCACCGAGGGTTAAGAGCAATGAAAAACTGTTTTTT. Translating it yields CAISDPPRVKSNEKLFF.

This clonotype was seen at least ten times. The chain uses TRBV20-1 and TRBJ1-4; D ambiguous. The CDR3 contains 14 residues. V lost 0 bases and J 4 bases, leaving 9 bases between the germline ends. Germline V gene lookup returns CDR1 DFQATT and CDR2 SNEGSKA (reference sequence). The chain's CDR3 is CSARDLRFNEKLFF. CDR3 DNA: TGCAGTGCTAGAGATCTCAGGTTTAATGAAAAACTGTTTTTT.

This clonotype was observed at least ten times. The rearrangement joins TRBV10-3 to TRBJ1-1; perhaps TRBD1 as D (5 bases). Deletions cut 5 bases from V and 0 bases from J, with 13 bases between. The V gene's germline CDR1 is ENHRY and CDR2 SYGVKD. The CDR3 covers 15 residues. The CDR3 sequence: CAISSGRGVNTEAFF. CDR3 sequence (DNA): TGTGCCATCAGTAGCGGTAGGGGAGTGAACACTGAAGCTTTCTTT.